This T cell receptor (beta chain) emerged from a study of blood T cell repertoires in COVID-19. The overall study: Italy, Spain and the United States were the sources of the convalescent and acute COVID-19 samples. T cells, B-cell-depleted T cells, or PBMCs provided the cDNA or gDNA that served as material.

In the source study's methods: The authors estimated nucleated cell counts from reference gene primer amplification. Clones were read by immunoSEQ multiplex PCR, and TCRdb kept only the in-frame ones, dropping some. Clone size and V and J calls were adopted from that table, with D and trimming inferred from the DNA. The sample consists of 120,000 to 150,000 clones, approximately 86% of them appearing once. V lost 5 bases and J lost 8, with 25 bases in between. CDR1 is LNHDA and CDR2 is SQIVND in the germline V gene (reference sequence). The CDR3 length is 17 residues. The source is a human donor in a cohort sampled during active COVID-19. The rearrangement links TRBV19 to TRBJ2-1; weak D call: TRBD1 (6 bases). Material for sequencing was peripheral blood. CDR3 loop: CASSSPRDNTRRDEQFF. The CDR3 bases are TGTGCCAGTAGTTCCCCCCGGGACAATACCAGGCGGGATGAGCAGTTCTTC. The full variable domain, in which reference TRBV19 and TRBJ2-1 provide the parts outside the CDR3, is DGGITQSPKYLFRKEGQNVTLSCEQNLNHDAMYWYRQDPGQGLRLIYYSQIVNDFQKGDIAEGYSVSREKKESFPLTVTSAQKNPTAFYLCASSSPRDNTRRDEQFFGPGTRLTVL.